Following are 24 T cell receptor beta chains from one sample sequenced in a study of blood T cell repertoires in COVID-19. Profiling relied on immunoSEQ multiplex PCR, and the TCRdb table lists in-frame clones only, not all of them. This table has over 85,000 clones, roughly 82% appearing once. Material for sequencing was peripheral blood. The source of these receptors is a woman aged 55-69 years with acute or convalescent COVID-19.

The chain has TRBV3-1 (or the pseudogene TRBV3-2) and TRBJ2-7; TRBD2 is a possible D gene (6 bases). Germline V lookup: CDR1 LGHDT, CDR2 YNNKEL (reference sequence). With 4 bases removed from V and 6 bases from J, the gap between germline ends came to 13 bases. The CDR3 contains 13 residues. In nucleotides, the CDR3 is TGTGCCAGCAGCCTCACTAGCCCGGGCGAGCAGTACTTC. Translated: CASSLTSPGEQYF.

About this clone itself: The junction differs from germline at one of its ends, possibly a read error. The chain has TRBV18 and TRBJ1-1; the match to TRBD1 covers 10 bases. CDR3 length: 14 residues. The germline V gene encodes CDR1 KGHSH and CDR2 LQKENI. The CDR3 loop reads CASSPDRGQGSLDF. In nucleotides, the CDR3 is TGTGCCAGCTCACCCGACAGGGGGCAAGGGAGTTTGGACTTT.

The rearrangement uses TRBV3-1 (or the pseudogene TRBV3-2) and TRBJ1-4; D not resolved. The CDR3 is made up of 13 amino acids. Trimming cost V 6 bases and J 8 bases, with 13 bases left between them. CDR1 and CDR2 (germline): LGHDT, YNNKEL (reference sequence). The CDR3 loop is CASSPPSGEKLFF. The CDR3 region has the DNA TGTGCCAGCAGTCCCCCGTCCGGGGAAAAACTGTTTTTT.

This chain links TRBV30 with TRBJ1-1; no reliable D call. The CDR3 is made up of 11 amino acids. V lost 5 bases, J lost 10 bases, and 14 bases lay in between. Germline CDR1 reads GTSNPN; CDR2 reads SVGIG (reference sequence). The CDR3 loop is CAWGVRLGAFF. Written as DNA, the CDR3 is TGTGCCTGGGGCGTGAGGTTAGGAGCTTTCTTT.

The J gene is TRBJ2-3, the V gene TRBV5-4, with 9 positions matching TRBD1. CDR3 size: 15 residues. V shed 4 bases and J 3 bases; nucleotides not matched to a gene: 6. CDR1 SGHNT and CDR2 YYREEE come from the germline V gene (reference sequence). In nucleotides, the CDR3 is TGTGCCAGCAGCCTGGGACAGGGTGGGACAGATACGCAGTATTTT. It encodes CASSLGQGGTDTQYF.

The chain couples TRBV12-5 to TRBJ2-3; 10 bases agree with TRBD1. The CDR3 extends over 15 amino acids. Germline-derived CDR1 and CDR2 are LGHNT and FRNRAP. Unmatched junction bases numbered 9, after V lost 6 bases and J lost 6 bases. The CDR3: CASGLGQGREDTQYF. CDR3 DNA: TGTGCTAGTGGCCTGGGACAGGGGCGGGAGGATACGCAGTATTTT.

This clone was counted at least ten times. The chain carries TRBV5-1 and TRBJ1-6; TRBD1 is a possible D gene (5 bases). CDR1 is SGHRS, CDR2 YFSETQ, per germline. The CDR3 runs 15 residues. V lost 1 base and J lost 7, with 12 bases in between. This CDR3 reads CASSLWGESNSPLHF. CDR3 nucleotides: TGCGCCAGCAGCTTGTGGGGGGAGTCCAATTCACCCCTCCACTTT. Variable domain in full (rest from reference TRBV5-1 and TRBJ1-6): KAGVTQTPRYLIKTRGQQVTLSCSPISGHRSVSWYQQTPGQGLQFLFEYFSETQRNKGNFPGRFSGRQFSNSRSEMNVSTLELGDSALYLCASSLWGESNSPLHFGNGTRLTVT.

The gene calls are TRBV28 and TRBJ2-2; 8 bases match TRBD2. J lost 6 bases, V lost 5 bases, and 11 bases had no gene match. The germline V gene has CDR1 MDHEN and CDR2 SYDVKM. The CDR3 runs to 16 residues. CDR3 region: CASSNLRGGPPGELFF. The DNA of the CDR3 is TGTGCCAGCAGTAACCTTCGCGGGGGGCCCCCCGGGGAGCTGTTTTTT.

The chain carries TRBV4-1 and TRBJ1-1; D gene uncertain. V lost 1 base, J lost 6 bases, and 9 bases lay in between. The CDR3 spans 13 residues. Germline V gives CDR1 MGHRA, CDR2 YSYEKL. CDR3 DNA sequence: TGCGCCAGCAGCCAAGTACCGCGTGCTGAAGCTTTCTTT. It codes for CASSQVPRAEAFF.

The V call is TRBV29-1, the J call TRBJ2-3; 8 positions match TRBD2. This CDR3 has 16 residues. CDR1 is SQVTM, CDR2 ANQGSEA, per germline. Unmatched junction bases numbered 10, after V lost 0 bases and J lost 5 bases. CDR3 in amino acids: CSVEELRGGWGDTQYF. CDR3 coding DNA: TGCAGCGTTGAAGAGTTACGGGGGGGATGGGGAGATACGCAGTATTTT.

This sequence joins TRBV2 and TRBJ1-2; no firm D call. CDR3 length: 13 residues. Germline CDR1 SNHLY, CDR2 FYNNEI. V was clipped by 7 bases and J by 3 bases, with 12 bases between them. For the CDR3, the DNA is TGTGCCAGCACGGCCGGCGGATACTATGGCTACACCTTC. Protein product: CASTAGGYYGYTF.

About this clone: The junction does not match germline at one end; this may be a read error. V usage is TRBV4-2 and J usage is TRBJ2-3; no clear D. In germline, CDR1 is LGHNA, CDR2 YNFKEQ. This CDR3 is 12 amino acids long. CDR3 sequence: CASSKERDTQYF. DNA for the CDR3: TGTGCCAGCAGCAAAGAGAGAGATACGCAGTATTTT.

This clone was counted a few times. The gene calls are TRBV30 and TRBJ2-2, with 9 nucleotides matching TRBD2. The ends lost 2 bases at V and 2 bases at J; junction bases unmatched: 3. Germline V gives CDR1 GTSNPN, CDR2 SVGIG (reference sequence). CDR3 length: 15 amino acids. The CDR3 here is CAWSRLAVNTGELFF. CDR3 in DNA: TGTGCCTGGAGTCGACTAGCGGTAAACACCGGGGAGCTGTTTTTT.

The chain links TRBV11-3 to TRBJ2-2; 8 bases map to TRBD1. J was trimmed by 5 bases and V by 6 bases; bases with no gene match: 5. The germline V gene encodes CDR1 SGHNT and CDR2 YENEEA. This CDR3 is 14 amino acids long. The CDR3 loop is CASRPTGDTGELFF. CDR3 DNA: TGTGCCAGCAGACCGACAGGGGATACCGGGGAGCTGTTTTTT. Supplemented by reference TRBV11-3 and TRBJ2-2, the full variable domain reads EAGVVQSPRYKIIEKKQPVAFWCNPISGHNTLYWYLQNLGQGPELLIRYENEEAVDDSQLPKDRFSAERLKGVDSTLKIQPAELGDSAVYLCASRPTGDTGELFFGEGSRLTVL.

This clone was recorded only once. The rearrangement uses TRBV19 and TRBJ2-5; 8 bases match TRBD2. This CDR3 region has 15 residues. Trimming took 1 base from V and 3 from J; bases not matched to a gene: 4. Germline V CDR1 and CDR2: LNHDA, SQIVND (reference sequence). DNA of the CDR3: TGTGCCAGTAGTATAGTGGCGCGGGGGGAAGAGACCCAGTACTTC. Translating it yields CASSIVARGEETQYF.

The V and J genes are TRBV6-5 and TRBJ2-1; a weak D match, TRBD1 (6 bases). This CDR3 contains 13 residues. V dropped 6 bases and J dropped 5 bases, with 11 bases sitting between them. Germline values: CDR1 MNHEY, CDR2 SVGAGI. CDR3 residues: CASSRDTNNEQFF. Here the CDR3 DNA reads TGTGCCAGCAGCCGGGACACCAACAATGAGCAGTTCTTC.

V is TRBV6-6 and J is TRBJ1-2; 9 bases are shared with TRBD1. V dropped 6 bases and J dropped 3; count of bases not matched to a gene: 8. The germline gives CDR1 MNHNY, CDR2 SVGAGI (reference sequence). CDR3 length: 15 residues. The CDR3 sequence is CASSEPGQGYYGYTF. Here the CDR3 DNA reads TGTGCCAGCAGCGAGCCGGGACAGGGTTACTATGGCTACACCTTC.

The chain couples TRBV3-1 (or the pseudogene TRBV3-2) to TRBJ1-1, with 11 bases lining up with TRBD1. Germline V gene data show CDR1 as LGHDT and CDR2 as YNNKEL (reference sequence). Trimming removed 7 bases from V and 5 bases from J; junction bases left unmatched: 6. This CDR3 is built from 14 residues. In DNA form, the CDR3 reads TGTGCCAGCACCGCGGGACAGGGGGAAACTGAAGCTTTCTTT. Translation gives CASTAGQGETEAFF.

The V and J genes are TRBV11-2 and TRBJ2-7; TRBD1 is a possible D gene (8 bases). The V end lost 5 bases, the J end lost 5 bases, and 22 bases lay between the germline ends. The CDR3 extends over 16 amino acids. The germline CDR1 and CDR2 sequences are SGHAT and FQNNGV. DNA of the CDR3: TGTGCCAGCAGCGAGCGGGACAGGAAGTTTACCCACGAGCAGTACTTC. It is translated as CASSERDRKFTHEQYF.

V is TRBV6-6 and J is TRBJ1-1; the D is unclear. The V end was cut by 2 bases, the J end by 8 bases, with 12 bases between. The CDR3 covers 13 residues. Germline V lookup: CDR1 MNHNY, CDR2 SVGAGI (reference sequence). CDR3 in DNA: TGTGCCAGCAGTTACCTCCCGCGAGGGGAAGCTTTCTTT. Translation: CASSYLPRGEAFF.

The chain joins TRBV9 to TRBJ2-1; 12 nucleotides line up with TRBD2. The CDR3 has 18 amino acids. The V segment lost 1 base and the J segment 0 bases; nucleotides outside the gene matches: 5. Germline V gene sequence: CDR1 SGDLS, CDR2 YYNGEE. In nucleotides, the CDR3 is TGTGCCAGCAGCGTACGACTAGCGGGGGCGAGCTCCTACAATGAGCAGTTCTTC. Translated, it gives CASSVRLAGASSYNEQFF.

This clone appeared once. The J gene is TRBJ1-3, the V gene TRBV21-1. TRBV21-1 is annotated as a pseudogene. This CDR3 has 15 residues. The CDR3 DNA is TGTGCCAGCAGCAAAGGGGGGGGAATGCAAAACACCATATATTTT. This translates into CASSKGGGMQNTIYF.

This chain uses TRBV4-3 with TRBJ2-3; D may be TRBD1 (6 bases). Germline V lookup: CDR1 LGHNA, CDR2 YSLEER. Between the trimmed V and J ends, which lost 1 base and 5 bases, there was a span of 19 bases. The CDR3 loop spans 17 amino acids. CDR3 region: CASSQVGGGRGLDTQYF. Written as DNA, the CDR3 is TGCGCCAGCAGCCAAGTAGGTGGGGGCCGTGGTTTAGATACGCAGTATTTT.

J is TRBJ1-2 and V is TRBV7-9, with D uncertain. Per the germline V gene, CDR1 is SEHNR and CDR2 is FQNEAQ (reference sequence). Trimming stripped 1 base from V and 4 bases from J, with 4 bases between. The CDR3 has 12 amino acids. The CDR3 DNA is TGTGCCAGCAGCTTAGAGCCCTATGGCTACACCTTC. It is translated as CASSLEPYGYTF.